The T cell receptor (beta chain) described here comes from a study of CD8 T cells in ankylosing spondylitis. General study findings and limits: Made up of eight or nine highly homologous variants, a TCR beta motif appeared characteristic of ankylosing spondylitis blood.

TCRdb itself ran the 5' RACE reads through MiXCR, one entry per CDR3 protein. This table holds about 390,000 distinct CDR3 sequences, about a fifth found once. On this clonotype itself: Its cognate antigen is unknown.

The source is a male donor with ankylosing spondylitis. The sequenced material came from blood, either unsorted or a sorted T cell fraction (not recorded which).

The DNA for the CDR3 is TGTGCCAGCAGTCTGCCTAGCGGGAGTGTGGAGACCCAGTACTTC. Translated: CASSLPSGSVETQYF. The J gene is TRBJ2-5, the V gene TRBV3-1; 10 bases align to TRBD2. The junction had 9 bases not matched to a gene; V was cut back by 6 bases and J by 5 bases. The CDR3 extends over 15 amino acids. Germline V gene lookup returns CDR1 LGHDT and CDR2 YNNKEL (reference sequence).